This T cell receptor (beta chain) was documented in a study of T cells in Graves' hyperthyroidism and ophthalmopathy. Findings and caveats of the study: Blood also contained most expanded thyroid clonotypes above 0.001. Ophthalmopathy and stable hyperthyroidism were told apart by a 13 V-J model.

This clonotype occurred many times. Its antigen is as yet unknown. RNA transcripts were the template for amplifying TCR beta CDR3 regions. The HTBI primer set drove a first-round RT-PCR of the TCR CDR3. MiXCR, applied by TCRdb to the multiplex PCR reads, yields one record per CDR3 protein. Here the sample spans around 200,000 distinct CDR3 sequences, approximately 17% being singletons. J was trimmed by 2 bases and V by 6 bases; bases with no gene match: 6. Germline V lookup: CDR1 DFQATT, CDR2 SNEGSKA (reference sequence). The CDR3 is 14 residues long. The V and J genes are TRBV20-1 and TRBJ2-3; 9 positions match TRBD2. The sequenced sample consisted of blood. The source of this sequence is a woman aged 45-65 years with Graves' hyperthyroidism. The CDR3 DNA reads TGCAGTGCCCCTCTAGCGGGGACCACAGATACGCAGTATTTT. Its translation: CSAPLAGTTDTQYF.